These 10 T cell receptor beta chains came from one sample sequenced in a study of Tregs in tolerant kidney transplant recipients. Method: immunoSEQ multiplex PCR; TCRdb's copy keeps in-frame clones and lacks some. The data show about 240,000 clones, with more than 65% seen just once and around 0.6% held by the top ten. Sequencing was performed on CD4+ T cells from blood. The receptors originated from a human donor in good health.

The chain combines TRBV6-1 with TRBJ2-7; TRBD1 matches at 8 bases. From germline, CDR1 is MNHNS and CDR2 SASEGT. The trim removed 7 bases at V and 2 bases at J, leaving 1 base unmatched. The CDR3 is 12 residues long. Here the CDR3 DNA reads TGTGCCAGCACGGACAGGGCCTACGAGCAGTACTTC. This encodes CASTDRAYEQYF.

The chain has TRBV27 and TRBJ2-1; 8 bases match TRBD1. Germline CDR1 is MNHEY and CDR2 is SMNVEV (reference sequence). CDR3 length: 14 amino acids. V dropped 4 bases and J dropped 11; count of bases not matched to a gene: 10. The CDR3 region is CASSSSRGTGQQFF. Here the CDR3 DNA reads TGTGCCAGCAGTTCCTCCCGAGGGACAGGCCAGCAGTTCTTC.

This clone turned up a few times. The chain joins TRBV27 to TRBJ1-1; D perhaps matches TRBD1 (5 bases). The CDR3 is 14 amino acids. The germline V and J ends were trimmed by 5 bases and 0 bases, with 10 bases remaining between them. In germline, CDR1 is MNHEY, CDR2 SMNVEV (reference sequence). In DNA, the CDR3 is TGTGCCAGCAGTCTGGGACGGATGAACACTGAAGCTTTCTTT. It encodes CASSLGRMNTEAFF.

This clone was found once. CDR3 loop: CASSLSLDRGPNTGELFF. The CDR3 coding sequence is TGTGCCAGCAGCTTGTCTCTGGACAGGGGGCCGAACACCGGGGAGCTGTTTTTT. The gene calls are TRBV5-6 and TRBJ2-2; the match to TRBD1 covers 11 bases. The CDR3 sequence is 18 residues long. CDR1 is SGHDT and CDR2 is YYEEEE in the germline V gene. Trimming removed 1 base from V and 0 bases from J; junction bases left unmatched: 5.

In its sample, this clone was seen once. The J gene is TRBJ2-1, the V gene TRBV7-3; D ambiguous. V lost 8 bases and J lost 8, with 16 bases in between. The length of the CDR3 is 13 residues. Germline lookup yields CDR1 SGHTA and CDR2 FQGTGA. The CDR3 spells CASGTPGRDEQFF. DNA for the CDR3: TGTGCCAGCGGAACCCCGGGTAGGGATGAGCAGTTCTTC.

The rearrangement uses TRBV5-1 and TRBJ2-7; TRBD1 aligns across 9 bases. J lost 0 bases, V lost 2 bases, and 3 bases had no gene match. The CDR3 extends over 15 amino acids. CDR1 SGHRS and CDR2 YFSETQ come from the germline V gene. CDR3 DNA: TGCGCCAGCAGCTTCTGGACAGGGGCCTCCTACGAGCAGTACTTC. Residues: CASSFWTGASYEQYF.

V and J are TRBV6-5 and TRBJ2-7, with D possibly being TRBD1 or TRBD2 (5 bases each). The CDR3 has 14 residues. Germline V CDR1 and CDR2: MNHEY, SVGAGI. The germline V and J ends were trimmed by 6 bases and 2 bases, with 14 bases remaining between them. Here the CDR3 DNA reads TGTGCCAGCAGCCACCGGGACGGCACCTACGAGCAGTACTTC. Its protein is CASSHRDGTYEQYF.

The rearrangement uses TRBV19 and TRBJ2-1, with 14 positions matching TRBD2. The CDR3 contains 16 residues. The germline V gene has CDR1 LNHDA and CDR2 SQIVND (reference sequence). J was trimmed by 7 bases and V by 7 bases; bases with no gene match: 9. The CDR3 nucleotides read TGTGCCAGTACCATTTGGGGACTAGCGGGAGTTAATGAGCAGTTCTTC. Its protein product is CASTIWGLAGVNEQFF.

This sequence joins TRBV11-2 and TRBJ2-7; D uncertain. The CDR3 contains 11 residues. V lost 10 bases and J 9 bases, leaving 16 bases between the germline ends. Germline V gene data show CDR1 as SGHAT and CDR2 as FQNNGV. In DNA form, the CDR3 reads TGTGCCACCGGCGATAGCAGAAGGCAGTACTTC. This encodes CATGDSRRQYF.

This rearrangement joins TRBV2 to TRBJ1-2; tentatively, D is TRBD1 (5 bases). Germline lookup yields CDR1 SNHLY and CDR2 FYNNEI. The CDR3 is made up of 12 amino acids. V was cut by 6 bases and J by 4 bases, with 9 bases left in between. In DNA, the CDR3 is TGTGCCAGCAGAGGCGACAGCTATGGCTACACCTTC. It translates to CASRGDSYGYTF.